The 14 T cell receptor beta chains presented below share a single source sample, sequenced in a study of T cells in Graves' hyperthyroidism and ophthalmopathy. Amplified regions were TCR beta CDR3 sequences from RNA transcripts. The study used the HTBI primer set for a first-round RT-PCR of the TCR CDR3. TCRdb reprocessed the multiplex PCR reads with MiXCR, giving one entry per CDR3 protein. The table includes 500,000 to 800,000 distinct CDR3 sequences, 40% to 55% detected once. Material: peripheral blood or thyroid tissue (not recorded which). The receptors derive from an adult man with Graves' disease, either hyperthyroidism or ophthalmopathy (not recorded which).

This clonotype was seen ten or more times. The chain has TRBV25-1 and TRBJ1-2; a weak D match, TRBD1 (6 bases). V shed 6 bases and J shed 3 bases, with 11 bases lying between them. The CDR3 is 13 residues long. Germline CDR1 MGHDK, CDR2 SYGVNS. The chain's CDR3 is CASRQGGDYGYTF. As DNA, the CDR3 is TGTGCCAGCAGACAGGGAGGGGACTATGGCTACACCTTC.

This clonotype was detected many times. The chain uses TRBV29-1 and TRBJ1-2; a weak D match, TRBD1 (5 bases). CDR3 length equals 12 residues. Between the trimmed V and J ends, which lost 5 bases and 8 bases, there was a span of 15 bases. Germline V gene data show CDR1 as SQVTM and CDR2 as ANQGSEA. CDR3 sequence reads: CSVQGGSLGYTF. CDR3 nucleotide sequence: TGCAGCGTTCAGGGTGGATCTCTAGGCTACACCTTC. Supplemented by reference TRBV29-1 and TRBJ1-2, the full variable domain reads SAVISQKPSRDICQRGTSLTIQCQVDSQVTMMFWYRQQPGQSLTLIATANQGSEATYESGFVIDKFPISRPNLTFSTLTVSNMSPEDSSIYLCSVQGGSLGYTFGSGTRLTVV.

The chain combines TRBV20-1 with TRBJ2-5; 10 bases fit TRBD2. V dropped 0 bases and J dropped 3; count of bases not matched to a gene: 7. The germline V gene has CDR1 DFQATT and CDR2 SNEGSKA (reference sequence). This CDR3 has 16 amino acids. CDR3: CSARERTSGTEETQYF. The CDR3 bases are TGCAGTGCTAGAGAAAGGACTAGCGGAACGGAAGAGACCCAGTACTTC.

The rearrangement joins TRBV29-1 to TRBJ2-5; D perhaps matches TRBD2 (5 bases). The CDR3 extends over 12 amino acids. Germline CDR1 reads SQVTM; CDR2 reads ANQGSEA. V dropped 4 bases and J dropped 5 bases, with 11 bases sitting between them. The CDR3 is CSVGARRETQYF. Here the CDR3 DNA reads TGCAGCGTTGGGGCGCGGAGGGAGACCCAGTACTTC.

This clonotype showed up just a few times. CDR3 sequence: CASRPPGQSATNEKLFF. CDR3 nucleotides: TGTGCCAGCAGGCCACCGGGGCAAAGTGCAACTAATGAAAAACTGTTTTTT. The rearrangement joins TRBV12-3 or TRBV12-4 to TRBJ1-4, with D possibly TRBD1 on 5 matching bases. The V end was cut by 6 bases, the J end by 0 bases, with 17 bases between. This CDR3 region has 17 residues.

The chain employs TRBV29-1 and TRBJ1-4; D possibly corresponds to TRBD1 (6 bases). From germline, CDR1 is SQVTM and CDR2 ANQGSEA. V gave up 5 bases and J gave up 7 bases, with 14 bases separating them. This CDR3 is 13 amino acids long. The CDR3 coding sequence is TGCAGCGTTAGGAGGGGGGACGCTGAAAAACTGTTTTTT. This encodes CSVRRGDAEKLFF.

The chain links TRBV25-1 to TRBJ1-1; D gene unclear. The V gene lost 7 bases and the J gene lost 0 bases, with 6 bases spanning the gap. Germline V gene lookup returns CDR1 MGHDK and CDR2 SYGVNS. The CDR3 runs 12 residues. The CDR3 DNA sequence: TGTGCCAGCACCCAGGTGAACACTGAAGCTTTCTTT. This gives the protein CASTQVNTEAFF.

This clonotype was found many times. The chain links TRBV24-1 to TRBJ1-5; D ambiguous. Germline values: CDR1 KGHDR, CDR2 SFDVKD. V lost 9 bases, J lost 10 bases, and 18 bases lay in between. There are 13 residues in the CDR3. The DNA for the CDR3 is TGTGCCACCGGTCCGGGCCGTTTCGGCCCCCAGCATTTT. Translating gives CATGPGRFGPQHF.

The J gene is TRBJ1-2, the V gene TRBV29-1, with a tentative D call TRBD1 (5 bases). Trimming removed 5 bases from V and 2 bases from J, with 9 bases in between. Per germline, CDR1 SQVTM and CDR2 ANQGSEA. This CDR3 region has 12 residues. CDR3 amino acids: CSVIQGNYGYTF. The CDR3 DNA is TGCAGCGTTATCCAGGGCAACTATGGCTACACCTTC.

The CDR3 protein is CASTQTGGGEQYF. In DNA form, the CDR3 reads TGTGCCAGCACCCAAACAGGGGGCGGTGAGCAGTACTTC. The chain joins TRBV12-3 or TRBV12-4 to TRBJ2-7, with 9 bases matching TRBD1. This CDR3 region has 13 residues. J lost 7 bases, V lost 7 bases, and 8 bases had no gene match.

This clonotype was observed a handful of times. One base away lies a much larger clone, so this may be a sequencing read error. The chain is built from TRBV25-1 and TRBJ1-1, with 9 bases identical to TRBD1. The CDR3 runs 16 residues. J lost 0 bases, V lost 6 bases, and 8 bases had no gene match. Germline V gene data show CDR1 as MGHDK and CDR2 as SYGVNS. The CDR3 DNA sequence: TGTGCCAGCAGGAAACAGGGGGCGCGCCTGAACACTGAAGCTTTCTTT. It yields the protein CASRKQGARLNTEAFF.

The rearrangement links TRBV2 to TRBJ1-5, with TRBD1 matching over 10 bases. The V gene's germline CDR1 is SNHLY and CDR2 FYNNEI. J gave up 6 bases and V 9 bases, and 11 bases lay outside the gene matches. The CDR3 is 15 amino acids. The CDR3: CASSQGQGRVQPQHF. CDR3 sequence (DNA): TGTGCCAGTAGTCAGGGACAGGGGAGAGTTCAGCCCCAGCATTTT.

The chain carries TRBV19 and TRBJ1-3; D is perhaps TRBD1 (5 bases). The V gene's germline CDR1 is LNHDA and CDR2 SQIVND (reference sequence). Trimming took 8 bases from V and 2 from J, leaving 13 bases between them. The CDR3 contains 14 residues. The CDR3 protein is CASPMGTAGNTIYF. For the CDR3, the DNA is TGTGCCAGTCCCATGGGGACGGCTGGAAACACCATATATTTT.

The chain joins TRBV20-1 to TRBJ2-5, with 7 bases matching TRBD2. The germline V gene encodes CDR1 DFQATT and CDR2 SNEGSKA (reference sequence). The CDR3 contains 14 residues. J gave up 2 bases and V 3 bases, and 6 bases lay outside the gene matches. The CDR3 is CSASVGTTQETQYF. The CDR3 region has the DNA TGCAGTGCTAGCGTCGGGACTACACAAGAGACCCAGTACTTC.